The clone carrying this TCR beta chain was seen more than once but under ten times. Antigen unknown. Treatment meaning: approximately 11-day PBMC culture with coronavirus spike peptide pools or control peptides (ViraFEST assay). TCR sequencing followed the expansion of antigen-specific T cells with peptide pools in ViraFEST. The Oncomine TCR Beta short-read assay generated sequence data from the DNA of cultured CD4+ T cells. Once CD4+ T cells had been cultured, genomic DNA was extracted from them. TCRdb reanalysed the PCR reads using MiXCR and keeps one entry per CDR3 protein. Altogether some 20,000 distinct CDR3 sequences are present, around two fifths being singletons, with the ten largest covering 19%. This record belongs to a study of vaccination and CD4 T cells after COVID-19. As for the study in general: Overlapping spike peptides from SARS-CoV-2, HCoV-NL63, HCoV-OC43 and HCoV-229E served to stimulate the cells.

The TCR was taken from a human donor who received a COVID-19 vaccine. Sequences were derived from CD4+ T cells from blood, cultured in vitro, sampled before SARS-CoV-2 vaccination.

Here the CDR3 reads CSARDRLSGNTIYF. In nucleotides, the CDR3 is TGCAGTGCTAGAGATCGACTCTCTGGAAACACCATATATTTT. The V and J genes are TRBV20-1 and TRBJ1-3, with no clear D. Trimming took off 0 bases at V and 0 bases at J, with 6 bases between the two ends. The CDR3 sequence is 14 residues long. Per the germline V gene, CDR1 is DFQATT and CDR2 is SNEGSKA (reference sequence).